This is a list of T cell receptor beta chains from one sample in a study of identical twins. TCRdb recomputed calls from the 5' RACE reads with MiXCR, one row per CDR3 protein. The sample shows around 370,000 distinct CDR3 sequences, roughly 9% of them seen only once. Sequenced input: naive T cells sorted from blood. These receptor sequences come from a woman in her forties or fifties in good health. CDR3s include the opening cysteine and the closing phenylalanine or tryptophan. A D gene is named only where the DNA matches it firmly. Rows may omit the clone size; those that give it use once, few, many or a size class.

d_call: .
clone_size: many
v_call: TRBV4-1
j_call: TRBJ1-3
cdr3_aa: CASSQGPAGNTIYF
cdr3_nt: TGCGCCAGCAGCCAAGGTCCTGCCGGAAACACCATATATTTT

d_call: .
clone_size: .
v_call: TRBV5-1
j_call: TRBJ1-1
cdr3_aa: CASRLQAENTEAFF
cdr3_nt: TGCGCCAGCAGGCTCCAGGCGGAGAACACTGAAGCTTTCTTT

d_call: TRBD2
clone_size: .
v_call: TRBV7-9
j_call: TRBJ2-2
cdr3_aa: CASSRLAGDGTGDLFF
cdr3_nt: TGTGCCAGCAGTCGACTAGCGGGAGATGGGACCGGGGACCTGTTTTTT

d_call: .
clone_size: .
v_call: TRBV19
j_call: TRBJ1-1
cdr3_aa: CASRHTAWGEAFF
cdr3_nt: TGTGCCAGTAGACATACGGCCTGGGGGGAAGCTTTCTTT

d_call: TRBD2
clone_size: many
v_call: TRBV5-1
j_call: TRBJ2-7
cdr3_aa: CASSPSGNYEQYF
cdr3_nt: TGCGCCAGCAGCCCTAGCGGAAACTACGAGCAGTACTTC

d_call: TRBD1
clone_size: few
v_call: TRBV20-1
j_call: TRBJ2-1
cdr3_aa: CSAREDRGTGEQFF
cdr3_nt: TGCAGTGCTAGAGAGGACAGGGGAACGGGTGAGCAGTTCTTC

d_call: .
clone_size: many
v_call: TRBV29-1
j_call: TRBJ2-7
cdr3_aa: CSVETSSYEQYF
cdr3_nt: TGCAGCGTTGAGACAAGCTCCTACGAGCAGTACTTC

d_call: .
clone_size: .
v_call: TRBV6-5
j_call: TRBJ2-3
cdr3_aa: CASSYEGIGDTQYF
cdr3_nt: TGTGCCAGCAGTTACGAGGGGATAGGGGATACGCAGTATTTT

d_call: TRBD1
clone_size: .
v_call: TRBV6-6
j_call: TRBJ1-5
cdr3_aa: CASSYSTGPHQPQHF
cdr3_nt: TGTGCCAGCAGTTACTCGACAGGGCCCCATCAGCCCCAGCATTTT

d_call: .
clone_size: few
v_call: TRBV7-8
j_call: TRBJ2-1
cdr3_aa: CASSLGISYNEQFF
cdr3_nt: TGTGCCAGCAGCTTAGGTATCTCCTACAATGAGCAGTTCTTC

d_call: .
clone_size: few
v_call: TRBV29-1
j_call: TRBJ1-1
cdr3_aa: CSVGTTWDTEAFF
cdr3_nt: TGCAGCGTTGGTACCACTTGGGACACTGAAGCTTTCTTT

d_call: .
clone_size: few
v_call: TRBV29-1
j_call: TRBJ1-3
cdr3_aa: CSASGSGNTIYF
cdr3_nt: TGCAGCGCTTCAGGGTCTGGAAACACCATATATTTT

d_call: .
clone_size: few
v_call: TRBV27
j_call: TRBJ2-7
cdr3_aa: CASSLSVGHLTYEQYF
cdr3_nt: TGTGCCAGCAGTTTATCGGTAGGACACCTTACCTACGAGCAGTACTTC

d_call: .
clone_size: .
v_call: TRBV12-3/TRBV12-4
j_call: TRBJ2-1
cdr3_aa: CASSASEGNEQFF
cdr3_nt: TGTGCCAGCAGCGCGTCCGAGGGCAATGAGCAGTTCTTC

d_call: .
clone_size: many
v_call: TRBV29-1
j_call: TRBJ1-1
cdr3_aa: CSASTGGDTEAFF
cdr3_nt: TGCAGCGCCTCCACGGGAGGGGACACTGAAGCTTTCTTT

d_call: .
clone_size: few
v_call: TRBV5-1
j_call: TRBJ2-7
cdr3_aa: CASRPGPLSSYEQYF
cdr3_nt: TGCGCCAGCAGACCTGGGCCGCTGAGCTCCTACGAGCAGTACTTC

d_call: .
clone_size: many
v_call: TRBV5-1
j_call: TRBJ1-5
cdr3_aa: CASSFSGLSNQPQHF
cdr3_nt: TGCGCCAGCAGCTTTTCAGGCCTTAGCAATCAGCCCCAGCATTTT

d_call: TRBD1
clone_size: few
v_call: TRBV12-3/TRBV12-4
j_call: TRBJ2-3
cdr3_aa: CASAGTGTSDTQYF
cdr3_nt: TGTGCCAGCGCCGGGACAGGGACTTCAGATACGCAGTATTTT

d_call: TRBD1
clone_size: .
v_call: TRBV12-3/TRBV12-4
j_call: TRBJ2-7
cdr3_aa: CASSSPGRGHEQYF
cdr3_nt: TGTGCCAGCAGTTCTCCGGGAAGGGGGCACGAGCAGTACTTC

d_call: .
clone_size: .
v_call: TRBV3-1
j_call: TRBJ1-2
cdr3_aa: CASSQDLNYGYTF
cdr3_nt: TGTGCCAGCAGCCAGGACCTTAACTATGGCTACACCTTC

d_call: TRBD2
clone_size: .
v_call: TRBV9
j_call: TRBJ2-2
cdr3_aa: CASSVARAGATGELFF
cdr3_nt: TGTGCCAGCAGCGTAGCTAGAGCGGGAGCAACCGGGGAGCTGTTTTTT

d_call: TRBD1
clone_size: few
v_call: TRBV11-2
j_call: TRBJ2-2
cdr3_aa: CASSFSHRGQQTGELFF
cdr3_nt: TGTGCCAGCAGCTTTTCCCACAGGGGCCAGCAAACCGGGGAGCTGTTTTTT

d_call: .
clone_size: many
v_call: TRBV27
j_call: TRBJ2-1
cdr3_aa: CASSLVSDPRYNEQFF
cdr3_nt: TGTGCCAGCAGTTTAGTTTCGGACCCCCGATACAATGAGCAGTTCTTC

d_call: .
clone_size: .
v_call: TRBV11-2
j_call: TRBJ1-2
cdr3_aa: CASSLTEDDYTF
cdr3_nt: TGTGCCAGCAGCTTAACTGAGGATGACTACACCTTC